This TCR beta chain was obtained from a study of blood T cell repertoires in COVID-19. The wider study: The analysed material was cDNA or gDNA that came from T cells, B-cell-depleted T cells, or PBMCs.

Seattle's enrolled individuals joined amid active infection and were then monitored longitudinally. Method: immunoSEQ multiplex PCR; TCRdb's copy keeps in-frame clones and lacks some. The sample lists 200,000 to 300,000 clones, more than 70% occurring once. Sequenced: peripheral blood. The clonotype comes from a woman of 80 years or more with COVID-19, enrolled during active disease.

The CDR3 loop reads CASSSTTGAGNTIYF. CDR3 DNA sequence: TGTGCCAGCAGTTCCACGACAGGGGCTGGAAACACCATATATTTT. The V call is TRBV6-5, the J call TRBJ1-3, with TRBD1 matching 8 bases. The CDR3 consists of 15 residues. Germline V gene sequence: CDR1 MNHEY, CDR2 SVGAGI. V was clipped by 4 bases and J by 2 bases; unmatched bases: 4.